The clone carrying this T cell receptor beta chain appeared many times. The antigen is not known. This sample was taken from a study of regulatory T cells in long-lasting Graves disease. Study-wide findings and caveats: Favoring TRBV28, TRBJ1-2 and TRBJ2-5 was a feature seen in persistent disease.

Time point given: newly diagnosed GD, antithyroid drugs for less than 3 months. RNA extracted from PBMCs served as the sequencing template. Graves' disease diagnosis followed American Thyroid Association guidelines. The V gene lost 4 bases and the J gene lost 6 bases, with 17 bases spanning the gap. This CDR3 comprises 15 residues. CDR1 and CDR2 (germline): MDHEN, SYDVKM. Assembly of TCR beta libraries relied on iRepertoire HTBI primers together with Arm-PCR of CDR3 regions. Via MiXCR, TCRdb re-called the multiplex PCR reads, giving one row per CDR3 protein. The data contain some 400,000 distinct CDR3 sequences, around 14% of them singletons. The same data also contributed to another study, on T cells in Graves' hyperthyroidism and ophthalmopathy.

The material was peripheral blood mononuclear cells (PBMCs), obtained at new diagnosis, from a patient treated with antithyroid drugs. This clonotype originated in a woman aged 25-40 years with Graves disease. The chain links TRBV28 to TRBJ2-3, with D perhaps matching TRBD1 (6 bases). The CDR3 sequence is CASSSQGDMWDTQYF. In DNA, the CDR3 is TGTGCCAGCAGTTCACAGGGCGATATGTGGGATACGCAGTATTTT.